This TCR beta chain comes out of a study of blood T cell repertoires in COVID-19 (dated by TCRdb to about 2020). The study in broad terms: Samples from collaborators originated in the United States, Italy and Spain and spanned both the acute and convalescent phases of COVID-19. Where available, HLA class I and class II types were taken from metadata supplied by the sample provider and were not determined by assay-based typing. Deeply sampled blood TCRbeta repertoires from subjects exposed to, actively infected with, or recovered from COVID-19 were included in the dataset. The repertoires were made available in a free public database intended to serve as a resource for research on the immune response to SARS-CoV-2. Sample metadata almost always included a de-identified subject ID, COVID-19 status, age in years and sex. The samples were drawn from two sources: the first 160 participants of the ongoing ImmuneRACE study, and 1,200 or so subjects contributed by 6 global collaborators. The material from the prospective study consisted of cDNA or gDNA derived from T cells, B-cell-depleted T cells, or PBMCs. Results and caveats for the whole study, not just this receptor: How much clinical and demographic metadata was included differed by source and by participant, and the metadata was provided uncurated.

About this clone itself: No antigen is known for it. Per-base qualities were not stored, and no clone one base away is much larger.

The collaborating institutions used their own protocols to collect whole blood in K2EDTA tubes. Collaborator samples were shipped for TCRbeta analysis as frozen whole blood, isolated PBMCs, or DNA extracted from either sample type. Trimming takes 6 bases from V and 0 bases from J, and the germline ends sit 15 bases apart. Spanning cysteine to phenylalanine, the CDR3 consists of 15 amino acids. Only the CDR3 DNA stays, 45 bases, in frame from base 1. The germline V gene (reference sequence) yields LNHDA for CDR1 and SQIVND for CDR2. The immunoSEQ Assay, a bias-controlled multiplex PCR, was used to amplify TCRbeta CDR3 regions from genomic DNA. The source study handled its data this way. The number of nucleated cells in each sample was estimated from the amplification of reference gene primers within the assay. Sequence reads were collapsed and filtered to measure the absolute abundance of every unique TCRbeta CDR3 rearrangement. Productive Simpson clonality was computed per sample as the square root of Simpson's diversity index over productive rearrangements. The clones in this table, taken by TCRdb from immuneACCESS, are in-frame only. Not every clone is retained; where verified, under half of the shortfall comes from an unresolved V gene, and the cause of the rest is unknown. V and J calls and clone size follow that table, whereas D and trimming were derived from the DNA. This sample has tens of thousands of clones in its table, and 65% to 70% of those were observed once. The ten largest make up around a sixth of the sample.

The chain employs TRBV19 and TRBJ2-7; TRBD1 might be the D gene, on 6 matching bases. Sequenced sample: peripheral blood. This TCR was recovered from a human donor in a cohort sampled during active COVID-19. This receptor has the CDR3 CASSLERDNSYEQYF. The DNA sequence is TGTGCCAGTAGCCTGGAAAGGGACAACTCCTACGAGCAGTACTTC. The CDR3 plus the reference TRBV19 and TRBJ2-7 genes for the other parts give the full variable domain: DGGITQSPKYLFRKEGQNVTLSCEQNLNHDAMYWYRQDPGQGLRLIYYSQIVNDFQKGDIAEGYSVSREKKESFPLTVTSAQKNPTAFYLCASSLERDNSYEQYFGPGTRLTVT.